These 15 T cell receptor beta chains were sequenced from one sample in a study of T cell repertoires in cytomegalovirus infection. TCRdb reprocessed the reads via MiXCR and lists one record per CDR3 protein. Seen here are approximately 770,000 distinct CDR3 sequences, almost 30% observed once, and the top ten hold around 13%. Antigens for these TCRs are unknown. The starting material was cultured CD8+ T cells from PBMCs, obtained from culture after CMV antigen stimulation. The receptors shown here come from a human donor in good health (CMV status not recorded). Some clones in this sample may be carry-over from other donors' samples.

The rearrangement uses TRBV7-2 and TRBJ1-3; 8 nucleotides align to TRBD1. Per germline, CDR1 SGHTA and CDR2 FQGNSA. This CDR3 contains 16 residues. V was clipped by 5 bases and J by 5 bases; unmatched bases: 11. CDR3 in amino acids: CASSGQGYFTRNTIYF. The CDR3 bases are TGTGCCAGCAGCGGACAGGGTTATTTCACCCGAAACACCATATATTTT.

In this sample, this clonotype turned up a few times. V gene TRBV5-6 combines with J gene TRBJ2-2; perhaps TRBD1 as D (5 bases). The CDR3 covers 14 residues. Germline V gives CDR1 SGHDT, CDR2 YYEEEE. V dropped 2 bases and J dropped 4 bases, with 9 bases sitting between them. The CDR3 sequence is CASSFSGFTGELFF. The CDR3 region has the DNA TGTGCCAGCAGCTTCTCAGGGTTCACCGGGGAGCTGTTTTTT.

The rearrangement links TRBV29-1 to TRBJ1-2, with TRBD1 as a possible D gene (5 bases). Trimming cost V 3 bases and J 4 bases, with 9 bases left between them. The germline gives CDR1 SQVTM, CDR2 ANQGSEA. There are 12 residues in the CDR3. The CDR3 coding sequence is TGCAGCGTTGATGGGGGGGTCTATGGCTACACCTTC. Translating it yields CSVDGGVYGYTF.

Only a few counts were recorded for this clonotype. This rearrangement joins TRBV27 to TRBJ1-1; TRBD1 might be the D (6 bases). Germline assignment: CDR1 MNHEY and CDR2 SMNVEV (reference sequence). Trimming removed 1 base from V and 1 base from J, with 10 bases in between. There are 15 residues in the CDR3. The CDR3 loop is CASSLLAGANTEAFF. CDR3 nucleotides: TGTGCCAGCAGTTTATTAGCAGGGGCGAACACTGAAGCTTTCTTT.

Ten or more counts support this clonotype. The junction departs from germline at one end; a sequencing error may be responsible. The V gene is TRBV4-1, the J gene TRBJ1-1; D is unclear. From germline, CDR1 is MGHRA and CDR2 YSYEKL. The CDR3 is 13 residues long. The CDR3 coding sequence is TGTGCCAGCAGCCAAGTGATGAACACTGAAGCTTTCTTT. The encoded protein is CASSQVMNTEAFF.

This rearrangement joins TRBV19 to TRBJ1-1; a possible D gene is TRBD1 (5 bases). CDR1 is LNHDA, CDR2 SQIVND, per germline (reference sequence). The CDR3 has 14 residues. Trimming removed 5 bases from V and 5 bases from J, with 15 bases in between. The CDR3 protein is CASSVGTSETEAFF. The CDR3 DNA is TGTGCCAGTAGTGTCGGGACTTCAGAGACTGAAGCTTTCTTT. The full variable domain, its missing parts supplied by reference TRBV19 and TRBJ1-1, is DGGITQSPKYLFRKEGQNVTLSCEQNLNHDAMYWYRQDPGQGLRLIYYSQIVNDFQKGDIAEGYSVSREKKESFPLTVTSAQKNPTAFYLCASSVGTSETEAFFGQGTRLTVV.

This chain uses TRBV25-1 with TRBJ2-7; 7 positions match TRBD1. The length of the CDR3 is 14 residues. V lost 4 bases to trimming and J lost 2 bases; unmatched junction nucleotides: 5. CDR1 is MGHDK, CDR2 SYGVNS, per germline. CDR3 protein: CASSVSGTAYEQYF. The CDR3 bases are TGTGCCAGCAGTGTTTCCGGGACAGCCTACGAGCAGTACTTC.

The rearrangement joins TRBV29-1 to TRBJ1-2; the D is unclear. This CDR3 region has 11 residues. The germline V and J ends were trimmed by 5 bases and 4 bases, with 8 bases remaining between them. Germline assignment: CDR1 SQVTM and CDR2 ANQGSEA. The CDR3 nucleotides read TGCAGCGTTACTGGGAGCTATGGCTACACCTTC. Translation: CSVTGSYGYTF. The full variable domain, rest sourced from reference TRBV29-1 and TRBJ1-2, is SAVISQKPSRDICQRGTSLTIQCQVDSQVTMMFWYRQQPGQSLTLIATANQGSEATYESGFVIDKFPISRPNLTFSTLTVSNMSPEDSSIYLCSVTGSYGYTFGSGTRLTVV.

The rearrangement joins TRBV14 to TRBJ1-2; D is perhaps TRBD1 (5 bases). Deletions cut 2 bases from V and 5 bases from J, with 18 bases between. The CDR3 runs 16 residues. CDR1 is SGHDN and CDR2 is FVKESK in the germline V gene. For the CDR3, the DNA is TGTGCCAGCAGCCAAAATCTCCGGACGCCAGGGTATGGCTACACCTTC. Residues: CASSQNLRTPGYGYTF.

This clonotype was seen at least ten times. The chain uses TRBV7-8 and TRBJ1-5, with 7 bases that match TRBD1. Germline V gene sequence: CDR1 SGHVS, CDR2 FQNEAQ. V lost 5 bases, J lost 3 bases, and 7 bases stayed unmatched. The CDR3 runs 15 residues. The CDR3 coding sequence is TGTGCCAGCAGCCCGTACAGGGGATCCAATCAGCCCCAGCATTTT. Translated, it gives CASSPYRGSNQPQHF.

The V call is TRBV9, the J call TRBJ1-2; D perhaps matches TRBD1 (5 bases). This CDR3 region has 14 residues. V was cut by 1 base and J by 5 bases, with 12 bases left in between. Germline assignment: CDR1 SGDLS and CDR2 YYNGEE. The CDR3 loop is CASSVKGEKYGYTF. CDR3 nucleotide sequence: TGTGCCAGCAGCGTAAAAGGGGAAAAGTATGGCTACACCTTC. Looking up the rest from reference TRBV9 and TRBJ1-2 gives the full variable domain: DSGVTQTPKHLITATGQRVTLRCSPRSGDLSVYWYQQSLDQGLQFLIQYYNGEERAKGNILERFSAQQFPDLHSELNLSSLELGDSALYFCASSVKGEKYGYTFGSGTRLTVV.

A few counts support this clonotype. The chain carries TRBV7-6 and TRBJ2-7; D unclear. Germline V gene sequence: CDR1 SGHVS, CDR2 FNYEAQ. V shed 5 bases and J shed 0 bases, with 11 bases lying between them. The CDR3 spans 14 residues. In nucleotides, the CDR3 is TGTGCCAGCAGCCCTTCGGGCCTCTCCTACGAGCAGTACTTC. It encodes CASSPSGLSYEQYF.

The J gene is TRBJ2-7, the V gene TRBV11-2; 7 positions match TRBD1. Germline V gives CDR1 SGHAT, CDR2 FQNNGV. The CDR3 length is 16 residues. The J segment lost 0 bases and the V segment lost 5 bases, leaving 10 bases of the junction unmatched. Here the CDR3 reads CASSRITTGPSYEQYF. The CDR3 DNA follows: TGTGCCAGCAGCCGGATAACGACAGGGCCCTCCTACGAGCAGTACTTC.

This clonotype came up a few times. The chain has TRBV6-2 or TRBV6-3 and TRBJ1-5; the D is unclear. CDR3 length: 17 residues. V dropped 6 bases and J dropped 0 bases, with 18 bases sitting between them. Germline V gene data show CDR1 as MNHEY and CDR2 as SVGEGT. The DNA for the CDR3 is TGTGCCAGCAGAAAGATGGCAGGATCGGATAGCAATCAGCCCCAGCATTTT. Protein: CASRKMAGSDSNQPQHF.

In this sample, this clonotype turned up a few times. V is TRBV27 and J is TRBJ1-1, with D tentatively TRBD1 (6 bases). The CDR3 is made up of 15 amino acids. The V gene's germline CDR1 is MNHEY and CDR2 SMNVEV (reference sequence). V was shortened by 3 bases and J by 0 bases, with 11 bases between the two germline ends. The CDR3 is CASSLGGWMNTEAFF. Written as DNA, the CDR3 is TGTGCCAGCAGTTTGGGGGGCTGGATGAACACTGAAGCTTTCTTT.